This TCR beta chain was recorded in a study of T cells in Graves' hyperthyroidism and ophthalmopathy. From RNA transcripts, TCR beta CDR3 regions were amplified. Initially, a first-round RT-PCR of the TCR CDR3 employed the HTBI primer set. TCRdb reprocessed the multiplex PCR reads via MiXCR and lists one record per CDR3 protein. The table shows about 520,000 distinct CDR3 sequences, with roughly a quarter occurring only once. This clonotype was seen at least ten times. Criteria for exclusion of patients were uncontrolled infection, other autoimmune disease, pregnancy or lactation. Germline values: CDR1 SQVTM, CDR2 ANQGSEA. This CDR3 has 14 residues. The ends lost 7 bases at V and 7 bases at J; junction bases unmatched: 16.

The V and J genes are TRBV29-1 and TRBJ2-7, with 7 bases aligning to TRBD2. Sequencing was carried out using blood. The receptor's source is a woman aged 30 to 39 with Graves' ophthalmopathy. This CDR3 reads CSAGGGLQAGEQYF. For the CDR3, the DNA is TGCAGCGCGGGGGGAGGGCTCCAAGCTGGTGAGCAGTACTTC.